The 8 T cell receptor beta chains in this list originate from one sample, sequenced in a study of T cells after yellow fever vaccination. One entry per CDR3 protein results from TCRdb running MiXCR on the 5' RACE reads. This table has some 110,000 distinct CDR3 sequences, about 7% appearing once. The material sequenced was CD4+ T cells sorted from PBMCs, taken about 49 days after the first yellow fever vaccination. These receptors were taken from a young man who received the YFV17D yellow fever vaccine.

This clonotype was seen only a few times. J is TRBJ1-1 and V is TRBV4-3, with TRBD1 as a possible D gene (5 bases). V lost 6 bases, J lost 0 bases, and 17 bases lay in between. CDR3 size: 16 residues. Germline V gene sequence: CDR1 LGHNA, CDR2 YSLEER. CDR3 residues: CASSRRDGLMNTEAFF. The CDR3 DNA follows: TGCGCCAGCAGTCGAAGGGACGGACTCATGAACACTGAAGCTTTCTTT.

Many counts were recorded for this clonotype. The V gene is TRBV18, the J gene TRBJ2-3; D unresolved. V lost 5 bases, J lost 5 bases, and 5 bases lay in between. The CDR3 loop spans 11 amino acids. Germline CDR1 reads KGHSH; CDR2 reads LQKENI. CDR3 coding DNA: TGTGCCAGCTCAACGGGAGATACGCAGTATTTT. Translated: CASSTGDTQYF.

The genes are TRBV7-9 and TRBJ2-1; 15 bases align to TRBD2. This CDR3 region has 16 residues. After removal of 5 bases from V and 6 bases from J, the junction contained 5 bases not matched to a gene. Looked up from germline, CDR1 is SEHNR and CDR2 is FQNEAQ (reference sequence). The CDR3 nucleotides read TGTGCCAGCAGCGATCCGGGACTAGCGGGGGGCAATGAGCAGTTCTTC. Its protein product is CASSDPGLAGGNEQFF.

This chain links TRBV18 with TRBJ1-2; D is unresolved. The CDR3 has 12 residues. Germline V CDR1 and CDR2: KGHSH, LQKENI. V lost 6 bases to trimming and J lost 3 bases, with 8 bases between them. The CDR3 bases are TGTGCCAGCTCGCTAGACGACTATGGCTACACCTTC. Translation: CASSLDDYGYTF.

This clonotype has just a few counts. The junction and the germline gene differ at one end; a read error may be behind it. The chain has TRBV30 and TRBJ2-5, with D perhaps matching TRBD2 (7 bases). The CDR3 spans 12 residues. Germline CDR1 is GTSNPN and CDR2 is SVGIG (reference sequence). CDR3 DNA sequence: TGTGCCTGGAGTGTATACGGGGGGCCTACACTCTTC. Protein product: CAWSVYGGPTLF.

This clonotype was seen repeatedly, ten times or more. The chain has TRBV2 and TRBJ2-2, with a weak D call TRBD1 (5 bases). This CDR3 has 14 residues. V was clipped by 8 bases and J by 4 bases, with 14 bases between them. Germline V CDR1 and CDR2: SNHLY, FYNNEI. The CDR3 DNA sequence: TGTGCCAGCTTGAGTTCAGGGCTCACCGGGGAGCTGTTTTTT. It encodes CASLSSGLTGELFF. Variable domain in full (rest from reference TRBV2 and TRBJ2-2): EPEVTQTPSHQVTQMGQEVILRCVPISNHLYFYWYRQILGQKVEFLVSFYNNEISEKSEIFDDQFSVERPDGSNFTLKIRSTKLEDSAMYFCASLSSGLTGELFFGEGSRLTVL.

This clonotype showed up many times. The V call is TRBV5-6, the J call TRBJ1-2, with 8 bases aligning to TRBD1. The CDR3 contains 14 residues. Looked up from germline, CDR1 is SGHDT and CDR2 is YYEEEE. V lost 0 bases and J lost 4; bases outside the gene matches: 2. CDR3 sequence: CASSLAGGGYGYTF. The CDR3 bases are TGTGCCAGCAGCTTGGCAGGGGGCGGCTATGGCTACACCTTC.

This clonotype was seen ten or more times. J is TRBJ1-1 and V is TRBV25-1; D is ambiguous. The CDR3 is 13 residues long. Trimming took 0 bases from V and 4 from J, leaving 6 bases between them. Germline V gives CDR1 MGHDK, CDR2 SYGVNS. CDR3 sequence (DNA): TGTGCCAGCAGTGAATATCTTGGCACTGAAGCTTTCTTT. Translating gives CASSEYLGTEAFF.